The clone carrying this TCR beta chain came up a few times. Its specificity is unknown. Subjects with ophthalmopathy showed a Clinical Activity Score no lower than 3, a NOSPECS grade no lower than 4, and a duration shorter than 3 months. Extraction of PBMCs used about 9.2 ml of fresh peripheral blood. The sample originates from a study of T cells in Graves' hyperthyroidism and ophthalmopathy. Study-wide results and limits: Blood also held most thyroid clonotypes expanded beyond 0.001. Onset of ophthalmopathy came a median approximately 6.5 months after the model predicted it.

RNA transcripts gave rise to amplified TCR beta CDR3 regions. With the HTBI primer set, the TCR CDR3 went through a first round of RT-PCR. TCRdb itself ran the multiplex PCR reads through MiXCR, one entry per CDR3 protein. The table includes hundreds of thousands of distinct CDR3 sequences, roughly a fifth detected once. Source material: blood. The clonotype was recovered from a man aged 45-65 years with Graves' ophthalmopathy.

The CDR3 protein is CASSQDSYGYTF. DNA for the CDR3: TGTGCCAGCAGTCAGGACAGCTATGGCTACACCTTC. The chain combines TRBV6-1 with TRBJ1-2; tentatively, D is TRBD1 (6 bases). The CDR3 contains 12 residues. The germline V gene has CDR1 MNHNS and CDR2 SASEGT. Trimming pared 5 bases from V and 4 bases from J, leaving 8 bases between.